What follows are 15 T cell receptor beta chains derived from one specimen sequenced in a study of blood T cell repertoires in COVID-19. The repertoire was sequenced with immunoSEQ multiplex PCR; TCRdb's copy has only in-frame clones and lacks some. The data contain about 400,000 clones, 85% to 90% of them singletons. Sequenced sample: PBMCs or T cells enriched from blood (not recorded which). These receptors all come from a woman aged 25 to 39 with acute COVID-19.

The V gene is TRBV5-5, the J gene TRBJ2-4; a weak D match, TRBD1 (6 bases). Germline CDR1 is SGHKS and CDR2 is YYEKEE (reference sequence). CDR3 size: 17 residues. V lost 3 bases and J lost 9, with 25 bases in between. The CDR3, as DNA: TGTGCCAGCAGCTCGAGCCCCGGTCACAGGGTAGAAAGCATTCAGTACTTC. It encodes CASSSSPGHRVESIQYF.

The chain joins TRBV11-2 to TRBJ2-3, with D perhaps matching TRBD1 (7 bases). The CDR3 consists of 14 residues. Germline-derived CDR1 and CDR2 are SGHAT and FQNNGV. Between the trimmed V and J ends, which lost 5 bases and 8 bases, there was a span of 17 bases. CDR3 DNA sequence: TGTGCCAGCAGCACCGACAGGGAGGCGGGTACGCAGTATTTT. Translated: CASSTDREAGTQYF. Full variable domain (rest looked up from reference TRBV11-2 and TRBJ2-3): EAGVAQSPRYKIIEKRQSVAFWCNPISGHATLYWYQQILGQGPKLLIQFQNNGVVDDSQLPKDRFSAERLKGVDSTLKIQPAKLEDSAVYLCASSTDREAGTQYFGPGTRLTVL.

This chain uses TRBV29-1 with TRBJ2-7, with 7 bases lining up with TRBD1. The length of the CDR3 is 14 residues. Germline V lookup: CDR1 SQVTM, CDR2 ANQGSEA. The V and J ends lost 7 bases and 0 bases, in that order; junction bases with no gene match: 9. The CDR3 region has the DNA TGCAGCGCCAAATACAGGGGTAGCTCCTACGAGCAGTACTTC. Translated: CSAKYRGSSYEQYF.

V and J are TRBV6-2 or TRBV6-3 and TRBJ2-7; 7 nucleotides line up with TRBD2. The CDR3 length is 14 residues. Germline V gives CDR1 MNHEY, CDR2 SVGEGT. J was trimmed by 2 bases and V by 5 bases; bases with no gene match: 6. CDR3 DNA sequence: TGTGCCAGCAGTCCAGCGGGGACCGCCTACGAGCAGTACTTC. Its protein is CASSPAGTAYEQYF.

This clone was seen a single time. This chain connects TRBV24-1 to TRBJ2-5; 8 nucleotides line up with TRBD2. From germline, CDR1 is KGHDR and CDR2 SFDVKD. Germline trimming cut 9 bases from V and 1 base from J; bases unmatched to any gene: 12. There are 16 residues in the CDR3. This chain's CDR3 is CATSDGIAGFQETQYF. Written as DNA, the CDR3 is TGTGCCACCTCCGATGGAATAGCGGGGTTCCAAGAGACCCAGTACTTC.

This chain links TRBV5-1 with TRBJ2-1, with 10 bases aligning to TRBD1. There are 15 residues in the CDR3. Per germline, CDR1 SGHRS and CDR2 YFSETQ. J was trimmed by 6 bases and V by 4 bases; bases with no gene match: 7. The CDR3 coding sequence is TGCGCCAGCAGCGCGACCGGGACAGGGGTCAATGAGCAGTTCTTC. Its translation is CASSATGTGVNEQFF. Full variable domain (missing parts from reference TRBV5-1 and TRBJ2-1): KAGVTQTPRYLIKTRGQQVTLSCSPISGHRSVSWYQQTPGQGLQFLFEYFSETQRNKGNFPGRFSGRQFSNSRSEMNVSTLELGDSALYLCASSATGTGVNEQFFGPGTRLTVL.

The V call is TRBV25-1, the J call TRBJ2-7, with 7 bases fitting TRBD1. From germline, CDR1 is MGHDK and CDR2 SYGVNS. V lost 7 bases to trimming and J lost 6 bases; unmatched junction nucleotides: 9. The CDR3 spans 13 residues. CDR3 residues: CASTLVAGGEQYF. The CDR3 DNA sequence: TGTGCCAGCACTTTAGTAGCAGGGGGCGAGCAGTACTTC.

This clone has more than one count but fewer than ten. The rearrangement joins TRBV6-4 to TRBJ2-1; 12 bases are a match to TRBD2. The CDR3 spans 15 residues. The V and J ends lost 4 bases and 4 bases, in that order; junction bases with no gene match: 2. The germline gives CDR1 MRHNA, CDR2 SNTAGT. The CDR3 bases are TGTGCCAGCAGTGCCACTAGCGGGGGGTACAATGAGCAGTTCTTC. Protein sequence: CASSATSGGYNEQFF.

The rearrangement links TRBV11-3 to TRBJ2-3; D is possibly TRBD2 (5 bases). Trimming took 8 bases from V and 4 from J, leaving 10 bases between them. Germline CDR1 is SGHNT and CDR2 is YENEEA. The CDR3 contains 12 residues. DNA of the CDR3: TGTGCCAGCTCTTTGCGGGCAGATACGCAGTATTTT. Protein sequence: CASSLRADTQYF.

The chain carries TRBV18 and TRBJ1-2; TRBD1 aligns across 10 bases. V lost 3 bases to trimming and J lost 5 bases; unmatched junction nucleotides: 9. The V gene's germline CDR1 is KGHSH and CDR2 LQKENI. CDR3 size: 16 residues. CDR3 bases: TGTGCCAGCTCACCGGACCCGGACAGGGGGTTGTATGGCTACACCTTC. This translates into CASSPDPDRGLYGYTF.

V gene TRBV2 combines with J gene TRBJ2-1; 8 bases map to TRBD1. The V segment lost 6 bases and the J segment 2 bases; nucleotides outside the gene matches: 9. Germline CDR1 SNHLY, CDR2 FYNNEI. This CDR3 is built from 16 residues. This CDR3 is CASSAHRGEAYNEQFF. CDR3 sequence (DNA): TGTGCCAGCAGCGCCCACAGGGGGGAAGCCTACAATGAGCAGTTCTTC.

This chain connects TRBV7-3 to TRBJ2-7; 9 positions agree with TRBD1. This CDR3 contains 17 residues. After removal of 3 bases from V and 2 bases from J, the junction contained 11 bases not matched to a gene. CDR1 SGHTA and CDR2 FQGTGA come from the germline V gene. DNA for the CDR3: TGTGCCAGCAGCTTCTTGACCGGGACAGGGCCGACCTACGAGCAGTACTTC. Encoded protein: CASSFLTGTGPTYEQYF. Drawing the rest from reference TRBV7-3 and TRBJ2-7, the complete variable domain is GAGVSQTPSNKVTEKGKYVELRCDPISGHTALYWYRQSLGQGPEFLIYFQGTGAADDSGLPNDRFFAVRPEGSVSTLKIQRTERGDSAVYLCASSFLTGTGPTYEQYFGPGTRLTVT.

The chain joins TRBV5-1 to TRBJ1-1; D gene uncertain. The CDR3 consists of 15 residues. V was pared by 1 base and J by 0 bases, with 10 bases between. CDR1 and CDR2 (germline): SGHRS, YFSETQ. DNA of the CDR3: TGCGCCAGCAGCTTGCTCTCAGATATGAACACTGAAGCTTTCTTT. Residues: CASSLLSDMNTEAFF.

The CDR3 protein is CASSSIPGQANSPLHF. CDR3 in DNA: TGTGCCAGCAGCTCAATACCGGGACAGGCTAATTCACCCCTCCACTTT. This sequence joins TRBV5-6 and TRBJ1-6, with 8 bases aligning to TRBD1. J was trimmed by 6 bases and V by 3 bases; bases with no gene match: 8. The CDR3 totals 16 residues. Germline V gives CDR1 SGHDT, CDR2 YYEEEE.

The V gene is TRBV29-1, the J gene TRBJ1-1; D remains ambiguous. Germline CDR1 and CDR2: SQVTM and ANQGSEA. Trimming pared 3 bases from V and 5 bases from J, leaving 10 bases between. The CDR3 has 12 amino acids. The CDR3 is CSVDTGFTEAFF. DNA for the CDR3: TGCAGCGTTGATACGGGTTTTACTGAAGCTTTCTTT.